One and the same sample provided the 14 T cell receptor beta chains below, sequenced in a study of T cells in Graves' hyperthyroidism and ophthalmopathy. Researchers amplified the TCR beta CDR3 regions from RNA transcripts. A set of HTBI primers served as the primers for a first-round RT-PCR of the TCR CDR3. TCRdb processed the multiplex PCR reads anew with MiXCR; each CDR3 protein has one entry. The repertoire holds more than 500,000 distinct CDR3 sequences, with 15% to 20% as singletons. The sample was blood. The receptors originated from a woman aged 30 to 39 with Graves' ophthalmopathy.

CDR3 sequence: CASSLRTSGRTSSYNEQFF. CDR3 in DNA: TGTGCCAGCAGCCTGCGGACTAGCGGGAGGACGAGCTCCTACAATGAGCAGTTCTTC. V and J are TRBV7-8 and TRBJ2-1; 14 bases agree with TRBD2. V trimming: 5 bases; J trimming: 0 bases; junction bases outside the gene matches: 9. The CDR3 runs 19 residues. CDR1 and CDR2 (germline): SGHVS, FQNEAQ.

This clonotype was observed at least ten times. The V call is TRBV11-2, the J call TRBJ2-3; D unclear. Germline assignment: CDR1 SGHAT and CDR2 FQNNGV. The germline V and J ends were trimmed by 2 bases and 4 bases, with 10 bases remaining between them. This CDR3 has 14 residues. Written as DNA, the CDR3 is TGTGCCAGCAGCTTAAGAGACCTCCCAGATACGCAGTATTTT. It yields the protein CASSLRDLPDTQYF.

The J gene is TRBJ2-7, the V gene TRBV4-1; weak D call: TRBD1 (6 bases). The end of the DNA is better explained by TRBJ2-1, so the J call may be wrong. The CDR3 length is 15 residues. Germline V gene lookup returns CDR1 MGHRA and CDR2 YSYEKL. The CDR3 protein is CASSQLQGITYEQFF. The DNA of the CDR3 is TGCGCCAGCAGCCAATTACAGGGAATTACCTACGAGCAGTTCTTC.

This clonotype showed up just a few times. The chain has TRBV6-2 or TRBV6-3 and TRBJ2-3; the D is unclear. CDR1 and CDR2 (germline): MNHEY, SVGEGT. V was clipped by 2 bases and J by 1 base, with 10 bases between them. The CDR3 sequence is 15 residues long. This chain's CDR3 is CASSYGPSGTDTQYF. CDR3 nucleotide sequence: TGTGCCAGCAGTTACGGCCCGTCCGGCACAGATACGCAGTATTTT.

J is TRBJ2-1 and V is TRBV12-3 or TRBV12-4; 10 bases agree with TRBD1. J was trimmed by 8 bases and V by 8 bases; bases with no gene match: 6. The CDR3 covers 13 residues. CDR3 nucleotide sequence: TGTGCCAGCCCGGGACAGGGGTCGGATGAGCAGTTCTTC. Its protein is CASPGQGSDEQFF.

This clonotype showed up many times. The chain links TRBV5-4 to TRBJ2-1; 7 bases agree with TRBD2. V gave up 0 bases and J gave up 8 bases; unmatched junction bases: 11. Germline CDR1 SGHNT, CDR2 YYREEE (reference sequence). CDR3 length: 16 residues. The CDR3 sequence is CASSLDSRERLDEQFF. CDR3 DNA: TGTGCCAGCAGCTTGGACTCGCGGGAGCGTTTGGATGAGCAGTTCTTC.

This clonotype has ten or more counts. This sequence joins TRBV6-5 and TRBJ2-5; D call uncertain. V was pared by 0 bases and J by 1 base, with 9 bases between. Germline values: CDR1 MNHEY, CDR2 SVGAGI. CDR3 size: 15 residues. This chain's CDR3 is CASSYSNVAQETQYF. Here the CDR3 DNA reads TGTGCCAGCAGTTACTCGAATGTAGCCCAAGAGACCCAGTACTTC.

This clonotype was detected once. A much larger clone sits a single nucleotide away, making a read error possible. The chain links TRBV20-1 to TRBJ1-2; D not resolved. The CDR3 is 12 residues long. Germline V gives CDR1 DFQATT, CDR2 SNEGSKA (reference sequence). This chain's CDR3 is CSNPLGSGGHTF. In nucleotides, the CDR3 is TGCAGTAACCCATTGGGGTCGGGTGGCCACACCTTC.

The V call is TRBV9, the J call TRBJ2-7; no clear D. This CDR3 comprises 13 residues. Germline assignment: CDR1 SGDLS and CDR2 YYNGEE. Trimming pared 1 base from V and 0 bases from J, leaving 5 bases between. The CDR3 DNA is TGTGCCAGCAGCGTATACCCCTCCTACGAGCAGTACTTC. Amino acids: CASSVYPSYEQYF.

Ten or more counts support this clonotype. The rearrangement links TRBV28 to TRBJ2-1; no clear D gene. Trimming took off 5 bases at V and 6 bases at J, with 14 bases between the two ends. The CDR3 has 14 residues. From germline, CDR1 is MDHEN and CDR2 SYDVKM. CDR3 in amino acids: CASSGMGSGNEQFF. In nucleotides, the CDR3 is TGTGCCAGCAGTGGGATGGGGTCGGGCAATGAGCAGTTCTTC.

This clonotype was seen only a few times. J is TRBJ1-6 and V is TRBV4-1; D is ambiguous. The CDR3 consists of 16 residues. Trimming cost V 2 bases and J 8 bases, with 16 bases left between them. CDR1 MGHRA and CDR2 YSYEKL come from the germline V gene. The CDR3 reads CASSQLDLVSYSPLHF. The CDR3 nucleotides read TGCGCCAGCAGCCAATTGGATTTGGTATCGTATTCACCCCTCCACTTT.

CDR3 amino acids: CASSEGSTSGSWNEQFF. CDR3 coding DNA: TGTGCCAGCAGCGAGGGGTCGACTAGCGGGTCGTGGAATGAGCAGTTCTTC. The chain has TRBV13 and TRBJ2-1; TRBD2 matches 10 bases. Trimming cost V 5 bases and J 7 bases; bases outside gene matches: 14. The CDR3 is made up of 17 amino acids. Germline V gene lookup returns CDR1 PRHDT and CDR2 FYEKMQ (reference sequence).

This clonotype was counted only a few times. The gene calls are TRBV6-1 and TRBJ2-3, with 10 bases lining up with TRBD2. Germline V lookup: CDR1 MNHNS, CDR2 SASEGT. Trimming removed 5 bases from V and 5 bases from J; junction bases left unmatched: 4. This CDR3 has 14 residues. CDR3 in DNA: TGTGCCAGCAGTTTTGGACTAGCGGTAGATACGCAGTATTTT. Protein: CASSFGLAVDTQYF.

The J gene is TRBJ2-1, the V gene TRBV12-3 or TRBV12-4, with D possibly being TRBD1 or TRBD2 (6 bases each). The CDR3 spans 14 residues. The germline V and J ends were trimmed by 6 bases and 7 bases, with 16 bases remaining between them. CDR3 sequence: CASSMDQGRNEQFF. In nucleotides, the CDR3 is TGTGCCAGCAGCATGGACCAGGGGAGGAATGAGCAGTTCTTC.